These T cell receptor beta chains were read from a single sample in a study of cytomegalovirus exposure and HLA in healthy donors. Repertoires were generated with immunoSEQ multiplex PCR, while TCRdb's copy carries only in-frame clones and drops some. The sample holds about 150,000 clones, over 70% seen once. Sequenced material: PBMCs. These receptors all stem from a woman aged 50 to 65 in good health and CMV-seropositive. Each CDR3 is given with its conserved first and last residue. D genes are given only for firm matches. Rows may omit the clone size; those that give it use once, few, many or a size class.

>.|TRBV4-3|TRBJ1-6|few
CASSPREEGNSPLHF
TGCGCCAGCAGCCCGAGGGAGGAGGGTAATTCACCCCTCCACTTT
>.|TRBV27|TRBJ1-2|.
CASSLSGAEEGYTF
TGTGCCAGCAGTTTATCAGGGGCCGAGGAGGGCTACACCTTC
>TRBD2|TRBV28|TRBJ2-3|.
CASSPGLAGDRDTQYF
TGTGCCAGCAGTCCGGGACTAGCGGGAGATCGGGATACGCAGTATTTT
>TRBD1|TRBV5-1|TRBJ1-1|.
CASSLQGAGNTEAFF
TGCGCCAGCAGCCTACAGGGGGCGGGGAACACTGAAGCTTTCTTT
>.|TRBV5-6|TRBJ1-1|.
CASSLEGRGAFF
TGTGCCAGCAGCTTGGAGGGGCGAGGAGCTTTCTTT
>TRBD1|TRBV5-1|TRBJ2-2|.
CASSPNRGPNTGELFF
TGCGCCAGCAGCCCAAACAGGGGGCCGAACACCGGGGAGCTGTTTTTT
>TRBD1|TRBV5-6|TRBJ2-7|.
CASSGGQGFYEQYF
TGTGCCAGCAGCGGGGGACAGGGGTTCTACGAGCAGTACTTC
>.|TRBV7-8|TRBJ2-7|.
CASSLRGYEQYF
TGTGCCAGCAGCTTAAGGGGGTACGAGCAGTACTTC
>.|TRBV30|TRBJ1-4|.
CAWAPSWAPNEKLFF
TGTGCCTGGGCCCCGTCTTGGGCACCTAATGAAAAACTGTTTTTT
>TRBD1|TRBV19|TRBJ1-4|.
CASSGQGGGNEKLFF
TGTGCCAGTAGTGGACAGGGCGGGGGTAATGAAAAACTGTTTTTT
>.|TRBV5-1|TRBJ2-3|.
CASSATSTDTQYF
TGCGCCAGCAGCGCCACTAGCACAGATACGCAGTATTTT
>.|TRBV30|TRBJ2-7|.
CAWSEDRNYEQYF
TGTGCCTGGAGTGAAGACAGGAACTACGAGCAGTACTTC
>.|TRBV7-9|TRBJ2-4|.
CASSLEGTKNIQYF
TGTGCCAGCAGCTTAGAAGGGACAAAAAACATTCAGTACTTC
>.|TRBV2|TRBJ1-2|few
CASSEGANYGYTF
TGTGCCAGCAGTGAAGGAGCTAACTATGGCTACACCTTC
>.|TRBV7-9|TRBJ2-3|.
CASSLLRGQLSTDTQYF
TGTGCCAGCAGCTTACTCCGAGGGCAGCTTAGCACAGATACGCAGTATTTT
>.|TRBV7-2|TRBJ2-6|.
CASSARPGTGANVLTF
TGTGCCAGCAGCGCCCGACCAGGGACTGGGGCCAACGTCCTGACTTTC
>.|TRBV7-7|TRBJ2-5|.
CASSLAGQPRGETQYF
TGTGCTAGCAGCTTAGCGGGTCAGCCCAGGGGAGAGACCCAGTACTTC
>TRBD1|TRBV7-2|TRBJ1-2|.
CASSWSGQGYGYTF
TGTGCCAGCAGCTGGTCAGGACAGGGCTATGGCTACACCTTC
>TRBD1|TRBV19|TRBJ1-1|.
CASQPDRYTEAFF
TGTGCCAGCCAACCGGACAGGTACACTGAAGCTTTCTTT
>.|TRBV5-4|TRBJ2-3|.
CASSSSRGGADTQYF
TGTGCCAGCAGCTCCTCCCGGGGCGGGGCAGATACGCAGTATTTT
>TRBD1|TRBV19|TRBJ1-1|.
CASVQGARGGTEAFF
TGTGCCAGTGTCCAGGGGGCGCGAGGTGGCACTGAAGCTTTCTTT
>TRBD2|TRBV18|TRBJ2-1|.
CASSPLLGGDEQFF
TGTGCCAGCTCTCCCCTCCTGGGGGGGGATGAGCAGTTCTTC
>TRBD1|TRBV6-1|TRBJ1-1|.
CASIQGAGNTEAFF
TGTGCCAGTATACAGGGGGCCGGGAACACTGAAGCTTTCTTT
>TRBD1|TRBV6-5|TRBJ2-7|.
CASSFRDRNYEQYF
TGTGCCAGCAGTTTCCGGGACAGAAATTACGAGCAGTACTTC
>TRBD2|TRBV5-1|TRBJ2-7|.
CASSPPSGSREQYF
TGCGCCAGCAGCCCACCTAGCGGGAGCCGCGAGCAGTACTTC
>.|TRBV19|TRBJ2-7|.
CASSISSSSDKYF
TGTGCCAGTAGTATTAGCTCGTCGTCTGATAAGTACTTC
>TRBD1|TRBV11-2|TRBJ2-5|few
CASSPASGTGEQETQYF
TGTGCCAGCAGCCCCGCCTCCGGGACAGGGGAACAAGAGACCCAGTACTTC
>.|TRBV5-1|TRBJ2-1|.
CASSPRVAANNEQFF
TGCGCCAGCAGCCCGAGGGTCGCAGCCAACAATGAGCAGTTCTTC
>TRBD1|TRBV29-1|TRBJ1-4|few
CSVQSGQGEEKLFF
TGCAGCGTTCAATCGGGACAGGGTGAAGAAAAACTGTTTTTT
>.|TRBV5-8|TRBJ1-5|once
CASSLAAQLGNQPQHF
TGTGCCAGCAGCTTGGCCGCACAGTTGGGCAATCAGCCCCAGCATTTT
>TRBD2|TRBV5-8|TRBJ2-1|.
CASSWGGWYEQFF
TGTGCCAGCAGCTGGGGGGGGTGGTATGAGCAGTTCTTC
>.|TRBV5-6|TRBJ1-2|.
CASSLGRQLRDGYTF
TGTGCCAGCAGCTTAGGAAGGCAGCTCAGGGATGGCTACACCTTC
>.|TRBV7-2|TRBJ1-5|.
CASSTANNQPQHF
TGTGCCAGCAGTACAGCCAACAATCAGCCCCAGCATTTT
>TRBD1|TRBV28|TRBJ1-4|.
CASSPPTGSNEKLFF
TGTGCCAGCAGCCCACCGACAGGGTCTAATGAAAAACTGTTTTTT
>TRBD1|TRBV7-8|TRBJ1-4|.
CASSSTQGVGEKLFF
TGTGCCAGCAGCTCAACCCAGGGGGTTGGGGAAAAACTGTTTTTT
>.|TRBV5-1|TRBJ1-1|.
CASSFTGVTEAFF
TGCGCCAGCAGCTTCACAGGAGTGACTGAAGCTTTCTTT
>TRBD1|TRBV5-1|TRBJ2-5|.
CASSSGQGAPRWETQYF
TGCGCCAGCAGCTCCGGACAGGGCGCCCCCCGTTGGGAGACCCAGTACTTC
>TRBD1|TRBV28|TRBJ1-5|.
CASRRTQGANQPQHF
TGTGCCAGCAGGAGAACACAGGGGGCAAATCAGCCCCAGCATTTT
>TRBD2|TRBV6-6|TRBJ2-7|.
CASRTRGGINEQYF
TGTGCCAGCAGAACACGGGGGGGGATAAACGAGCAGTACTTC
>.|TRBV15|TRBJ1-5|few
CATSGPNSVGGAQPQHF
TGTGCCACCAGCGGGCCTAATTCGGTGGGGGGAGCTCAGCCCCAGCATTTT
>.|TRBV11-2|TRBJ2-5|.
CASTSGQGSETQYF
TGTGCCAGCACCTCGGGGCAGGGGTCAGAGACCCAGTACTTC
>.|TRBV30|TRBJ1-3|once
CAWSRGSGNTIYF
TGTGCCTGGAGTAGGGGCTCTGGAAACACCATATATTTT
>.|TRBV5-1|TRBJ1-1|.
CASSEAPGTEAFF
TGCGCCAGCTCAGAGGCCCCGGGAACTGAAGCTTTCTTT
>TRBD2|TRBV4-2|TRBJ2-1|.
CASSPSRAGNPYSSYNEQFF
TGTGCCAGCAGCCCGTCGAGAGCGGGAAACCCTTACAGCTCCTACAATGAGCAGTTCTTC
>.|TRBV5-1|TRBJ2-7|.
CASSLSGQPYEQYF
TGCGCCAGCAGCTTGAGCGGGCAACCCTACGAGCAGTACTTC
>.|TRBV6-5|TRBJ2-7|.
CASSYAGGFSYEQYF
TGTGCCAGCAGTTACGCCGGGGGTTTCTCCTACGAGCAGTACTTC